This T cell receptor beta chain was observed in a study of blood T cell repertoires in COVID-19. Across the study: Both acute and convalescent COVID-19 samples were obtained from the United States, Italy and Spain. Sources were T cells, B-cell-depleted T cells, or PBMCs; the material itself was cDNA or gDNA.

V shed 5 bases, J shed 1 base, and the junction held 6 bases outside the gene matches. The CDR3 is 16 residues long. Germline V lookup: CDR1 WSHSY, CDR2 SAAADI. As originally analysed: Amplifying reference gene primers gave estimates of nucleated cell counts. TCRdb keeps only in-frame clones here, not all; method: immunoSEQ multiplex PCR. The V and J calls and clone size were taken over from that table, and D and trimming were inferred from the DNA. The sample lists roughly 35,000 clones; roughly 87% were seen once. V is TRBV10-2 and J is TRBJ2-2, with 8 bases fitting TRBD2. The TCR sequence derives from a man in his forties or fifties with active or convalescent COVID-19. What was sequenced was peripheral blood. The CDR3 region has the DNA TGCGCCAGCAGTCCCATAGCGGGGCTGAACACCGGGGAGCTGTTTTTT. Translation gives CASSPIAGLNTGELFF.